The 23 T cell receptor beta chains reported below all come from one sample, sequenced in a study of T cell repertoires in cytomegalovirus infection (dated by TCRdb to about 2019). This sample was sequenced with an Illumina HiSeq 1500. TCRdb trimmed the raw reads at Q25, called clones with MiXCR and kept productive beta chains. CDR3 protein sequences are deduplicated, and each keeps its most common genes and DNA. The sample data list approximately 200,000 distinct CDR3 sequences, and under 25% of these were observed just once. The biggest ten clones account for around a sixth of the sample. The sample consisted of CD8+ T cells from PBMCs. The receptors originated from a human donor in good health (CMV status not recorded). Some clones in this sample may be carry-over from other donors' samples.

This clonotype has just a few counts. This chain joins TRBV5-6 and TRBJ2-5; D is unclear. Germline CDR1 SGHDT, CDR2 YYEEEE. Trimming took 2 bases from V and 5 from J, leaving 16 bases between them. The CDR3 covers 15 residues. The CDR3 is CASSFDGRSRETQYF. In DNA form, the CDR3 reads TGTGCCAGCAGCTTTGACGGACGGTCCAGGGAGACCCAGTACTTC.

In DNA form, the CDR3 reads TGTGCCAGCAACGACAGGGAGAACACTGAAGCTTTCTTT. Amino acid sequence: CASNDRENTEAFF. The rearrangement uses TRBV2 and TRBJ1-1; TRBD1 aligns across 7 bases. J lost 1 base, V lost 7 bases, and 3 bases had no gene match. Germline V gene sequence: CDR1 SNHLY, CDR2 FYNNEI. The CDR3 is made up of 13 amino acids. The full variable domain, its missing parts supplied by reference TRBV2 and TRBJ1-1, is EPEVTQTPSHQVTQMGQEVILRCVPISNHLYFYWYRQILGQKVEFLVSFYNNEISEKSEIFDDQFSVERPDGSNFTLKIRSTKLEDSAMYFCASNDRENTEAFFGQGTRLTVV.

This clonotype was seen many times. The chain is built from TRBV7-6 and TRBJ1-6, with 7 positions matching TRBD1. Germline CDR1 reads SGHVS; CDR2 reads FNYEAQ. The CDR3 sequence is 15 residues long. V trimming: 5 bases; J trimming: 8 bases; junction bases outside the gene matches: 9. The CDR3 spells CASSPTTGWDSPLHF. CDR3 nucleotide sequence: TGTGCCAGCAGCCCCACGACAGGGTGGGATTCACCCCTCCACTTT.

This rearrangement joins TRBV12-3 or TRBV12-4 to TRBJ1-6, with D perhaps TRBD1 (5 bases). The CDR3 is 14 residues long. The ends were cut back, 7 bases at V and 8 bases at J, with 15 bases in the middle. CDR3 in amino acids: CASTPGLRHSPLHF. The CDR3 DNA sequence: TGTGCCAGCACGCCGGGACTCAGGCATTCACCCCTCCACTTT.

The chain combines TRBV7-9 with TRBJ2-7, with D possibly matching TRBD2 (5 bases). CDR1 SEHNR and CDR2 FQNEAQ come from the germline V gene (reference sequence). This CDR3 is built from 16 residues. Trimming removed 0 bases from V and 0 bases from J, with 12 bases in between. The CDR3: CASSLANLGSSYEQYF. DNA for the CDR3: TGTGCCAGCAGCTTAGCGAACCTAGGGAGCTCCTACGAGCAGTACTTC.

The chain joins TRBV19 to TRBJ1-2; 8 bases match TRBD1. CDR3 length: 15 amino acids. J lost 4 bases, V lost 7 bases, and 11 bases had no gene match. Germline V gives CDR1 LNHDA, CDR2 SQIVND (reference sequence). The CDR3 region has the DNA TGTGCCAGTATGGGACAGGCGACGTTGGGCTATGGCTACACCTTC. This translates into CASMGQATLGYGYTF.

The rearrangement links TRBV9 to TRBJ1-5; 7 nucleotides line up with TRBD1. This CDR3 has 15 amino acids. Germline CDR1 is SGDLS and CDR2 is YYNGEE. J gave up 3 bases and V 4 bases, and 7 bases lay outside the gene matches. CDR3 residues: CASSHEGAPNQPQHF. In nucleotides, the CDR3 is TGTGCCAGCAGCCATGAGGGGGCTCCCAATCAGCCCCAGCATTTT. Drawing the rest from reference TRBV9 and TRBJ1-5, the complete variable domain is DSGVTQTPKHLITATGQRVTLRCSPRSGDLSVYWYQQSLDQGLQFLIQYYNGEERAKGNILERFSAQQFPDLHSELNLSSLELGDSALYFCASSHEGAPNQPQHFGDGTRLSIL.

J is TRBJ1-2 and V is TRBV4-1, with D perhaps TRBD1 (5 bases). Germline CDR1 and CDR2: MGHRA and YSYEKL. Trimming shortened V by 0 bases and J by 4 bases, and 12 bases separated the two germline ends. The length of the CDR3 is 15 residues. Written as DNA, the CDR3 is TGCGCCAGCAGCCAAGATTGGGAACAGGTCTATGGCTACACCTTC. Amino acid sequence: CASSQDWEQVYGYTF.

This clonotype was seen only a few times. J is TRBJ1-1 and V is TRBV28, with TRBD1 identical over 7 bases. The CDR3 is 17 amino acids. With 1 base clipped from V and 3 bases from J, the junction kept 11 bases outside the gene matches. Per germline, CDR1 MDHEN and CDR2 SYDVKM. The CDR3 DNA reads TGTGCCAGCAGTTTATTGAGACAGGGCCGCGAGGACACTGAAGCTTTCTTT. Protein product: CASSLLRQGREDTEAFF.

V and J are TRBV20-1 and TRBJ2-7, with D unclear. Trimming took off 5 bases at V and 2 bases at J, with 10 bases between the two ends. The length of the CDR3 is 12 residues. Per the germline V gene, CDR1 is DFQATT and CDR2 is SNEGSKA (reference sequence). The CDR3 DNA reads TGCAGTGCTCCTGACCACACCTACGAGCAGTACTTC. It translates to CSAPDHTYEQYF.

This clonotype was detected once. The chain recombines TRBV2 with TRBJ2-7; possible D gene TRBD1, 6 bases. The V end was cut by 3 bases, the J end by 5 bases, with 11 bases between. Germline values: CDR1 SNHLY, CDR2 FYNNEI. The CDR3 has 13 residues. The DNA of the CDR3 is TGTGCCAGCAGTGATCCAGGGGCGGACGAGCAGTACTTC. It yields the protein CASSDPGADEQYF.

CDR3: CASSLSTAYEQYF. For the CDR3, the DNA is TGTGCCAGCAGTTTGAGTACAGCCTACGAGCAGTACTTC. This chain uses TRBV28 with TRBJ2-7; D remains ambiguous. This CDR3 is 13 amino acids long. V was shortened by 3 bases and J by 2 bases, with 8 bases between the two germline ends. CDR1 MDHEN and CDR2 SYDVKM come from the germline V gene.

The chain combines TRBV2 with TRBJ2-5; TRBD1 aligns across 8 bases. Germline V gives CDR1 SNHLY, CDR2 FYNNEI. CDR3 size: 12 residues. The trim removed 10 bases at V and 4 bases at J, leaving 5 bases unmatched. CDR3: CATEDRVETQYF. CDR3 sequence (DNA): TGTGCCACAGAGGACAGGGTAGAGACCCAGTACTTC.

This chain links TRBV24-1 with TRBJ2-1; 8 bases line up with TRBD2. Germline assignment: CDR1 KGHDR and CDR2 SFDVKD. The V and J ends lost 4 bases and 7 bases, in that order; junction bases with no gene match: 11. The CDR3 has 16 amino acids. Here the CDR3 reads CATSELSGGAWNEQFF. CDR3 sequence (DNA): TGTGCCACCAGTGAACTCAGCGGGGGAGCTTGGAATGAGCAGTTCTTC.

CDR3 amino acids: CASSPTWGAYEQYF. The CDR3 bases are TGTGCCAGTAGTCCCACGTGGGGGGCCTACGAGCAGTACTTC. The rearrangement uses TRBV19 and TRBJ2-7, with a tentative D call TRBD2 (6 bases). Germline CDR1 and CDR2: LNHDA and SQIVND (reference sequence). V was shortened by 5 bases and J by 2 bases, with 13 bases between the two germline ends. CDR3 size: 14 residues. The whole variable domain, remainder taken from reference TRBV19 and TRBJ2-7, is DGGITQSPKYLFRKEGQNVTLSCEQNLNHDAMYWYRQDPGQGLRLIYYSQIVNDFQKGDIAEGYSVSREKKESFPLTVTSAQKNPTAFYLCASSPTWGAYEQYFGPGTRLTVT.

This sequence joins TRBV12-3 or TRBV12-4 and TRBJ1-2; D remains ambiguous. V was clipped by 4 bases and J by 2 bases, with 17 bases between them. CDR3 length equals 16 residues. The CDR3 DNA is TGTGCCAGCAGTTCATTAAAGGATTCGAGAAACTATGGCTACACCTTC. Residues: CASSSLKDSRNYGYTF.

In its sample, this clonotype was seen a few times. This sequence joins TRBV20-1 and TRBJ2-5; D unclear. Germline CDR1 reads DFQATT; CDR2 reads SNEGSKA (reference sequence). Trimming cost V 1 base and J 1 base, with 7 bases left between them. This CDR3 has 13 amino acids. The DNA for the CDR3 is TGCAGTGCTAGAGCCATATTCCAAGAGACCCAGTACTTC. It yields the protein CSARAIFQETQYF.

The V gene is TRBV3-1, the J gene TRBJ2-7, with TRBD1 identical over 11 bases. CDR1 is LGHDT and CDR2 is YNNKEL in the germline V gene (reference sequence). Losses at the gene ends were 8 bases for V and 1 base for J; bases not matched to a gene: 4. This CDR3 has 14 residues. The CDR3 DNA follows: TGTGCCAGCGGACAGGGGGCTGGTTCCTACGAGCAGTACTTC. Its translation is CASGQGAGSYEQYF.

This sequence joins TRBV7-9 and TRBJ2-2; 8 bases agree with TRBD1. Germline loops: CDR1 SEHNR, CDR2 FQNEAQ (reference sequence). The CDR3 has 12 amino acids. The trim removed 8 bases at V and 7 bases at J, leaving 3 bases unmatched. CDR3 sequence: CASGTGGGELFF. CDR3 DNA sequence: TGTGCCAGCGGAACAGGGGGCGGGGAGCTGTTTTTT.

The chain uses TRBV18 and TRBJ1-2; unclear D gene. The V gene lost 4 bases and the J gene lost 3 bases, with 15 bases spanning the gap. Germline V lookup: CDR1 KGHSH, CDR2 LQKENI. This CDR3 comprises 15 residues. The CDR3 here is CASSLPYEGDYGYTF. The CDR3 region has the DNA TGTGCCAGCTCACTACCTTATGAGGGCGACTATGGCTACACCTTC.

This clonotype was seen only a few times. The chain couples TRBV19 to TRBJ2-1; 12 bases are shared with TRBD2. V shed 1 base, J shed 7 bases, and the junction held 2 bases outside the gene matches. The CDR3 has 15 residues. Germline CDR1 LNHDA, CDR2 SQIVND (reference sequence). The CDR3 nucleotides are TGTGCCAGTAGTATAGGGACTAGCGGGGTAAATGAGCAGTTCTTC. Translation gives CASSIGTSGVNEQFF.

The chain joins TRBV7-6 to TRBJ2-2, with D hard to call. The V gene lost 0 bases and the J gene lost 4 bases, with 6 bases spanning the gap. The CDR3 covers 14 residues. The germline V gene has CDR1 SGHVS and CDR2 FNYEAQ. As DNA, the CDR3 is TGTGCCAGCAGCTTAGCCCAGTCCACCGGGGAGCTGTTTTTT. Its translation: CASSLAQSTGELFF.

This clonotype was recorded many times. The chain combines TRBV19 with TRBJ1-1, with D perhaps matching TRBD1 (5 bases). CDR1 and CDR2 from the germline V gene are LNHDA and SQIVND (reference sequence). Trimming left V 6 bases short and J 4 bases short, with 12 bases between. There are 13 residues in the CDR3. The CDR3 loop is CASSQDSPTEAFF. CDR3 DNA: TGTGCCAGTAGCCAAGACAGTCCCACTGAAGCTTTCTTT.